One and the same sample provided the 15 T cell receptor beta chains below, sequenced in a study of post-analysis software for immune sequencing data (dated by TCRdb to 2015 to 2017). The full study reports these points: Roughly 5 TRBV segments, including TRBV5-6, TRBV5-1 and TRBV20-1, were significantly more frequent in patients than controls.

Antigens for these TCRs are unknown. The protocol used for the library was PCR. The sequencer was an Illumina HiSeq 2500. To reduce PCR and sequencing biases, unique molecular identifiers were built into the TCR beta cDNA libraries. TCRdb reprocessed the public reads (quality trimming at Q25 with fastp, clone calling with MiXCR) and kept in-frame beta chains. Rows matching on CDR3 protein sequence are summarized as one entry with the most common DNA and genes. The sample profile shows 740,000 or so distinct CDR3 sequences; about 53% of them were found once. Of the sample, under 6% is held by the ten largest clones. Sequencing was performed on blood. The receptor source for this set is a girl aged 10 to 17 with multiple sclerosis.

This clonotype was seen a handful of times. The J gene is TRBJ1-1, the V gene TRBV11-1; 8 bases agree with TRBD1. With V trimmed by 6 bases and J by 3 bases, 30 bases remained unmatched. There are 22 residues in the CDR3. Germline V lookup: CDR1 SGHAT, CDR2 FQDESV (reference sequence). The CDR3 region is CASRKRIRGQDDPRTLDTEAFF. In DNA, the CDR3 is TGTGCCAGCAGAAAACGGATTCGGGGACAGGACGACCCACGGACCTTGGACACTGAAGCTTTCTTT.

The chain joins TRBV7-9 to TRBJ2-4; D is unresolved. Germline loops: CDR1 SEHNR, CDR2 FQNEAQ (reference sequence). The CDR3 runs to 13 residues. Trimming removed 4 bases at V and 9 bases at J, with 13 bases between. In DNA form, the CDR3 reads TGTGCCAGCAGCTCCGGCTCCCACCCCATTCAGTACTTC. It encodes CASSSGSHPIQYF.

The CDR3 coding sequence is TGTGCCAGCAGCCCGAGGACAGGGGGCTCGAACATTCAGTACTTC. This sequence encodes CASSPRTGGSNIQYF. The rearrangement links TRBV7-9 to TRBJ2-7; the match to TRBD1 covers 11 bases. The DNA end is a closer match to TRBJ2-4, so the J assignment may be wrong. The germline CDR1 and CDR2 sequences are SEHNR and FQNEAQ (reference sequence). CDR3 length: 15 residues.

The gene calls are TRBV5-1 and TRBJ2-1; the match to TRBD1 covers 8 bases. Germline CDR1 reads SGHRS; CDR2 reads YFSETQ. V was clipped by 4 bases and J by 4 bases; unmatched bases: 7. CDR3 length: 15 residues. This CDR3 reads CASSPRDRTYNEQFF. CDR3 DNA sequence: TGCGCCAGCAGCCCCCGGGACAGGACGTACAATGAGCAGTTCTTC.

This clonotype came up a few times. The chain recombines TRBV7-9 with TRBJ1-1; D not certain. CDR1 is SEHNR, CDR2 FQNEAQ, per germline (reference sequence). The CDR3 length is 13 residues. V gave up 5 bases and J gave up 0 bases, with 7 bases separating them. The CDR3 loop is CASSLRMNTEAFF. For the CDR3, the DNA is TGTGCCAGCAGCCTCAGGATGAACACTGAAGCTTTCTTT. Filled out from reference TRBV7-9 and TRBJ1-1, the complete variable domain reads DTGVSQNPRHKITKRGQNVTFRCDPISEHNRLYWYRQTLGQGPEFLTYFQNEAQLEKSRLLSDRFSAERPKGSFSTLEIQRTEQGDSAMYLCASSLRMNTEAFFGQGTRLTVV.

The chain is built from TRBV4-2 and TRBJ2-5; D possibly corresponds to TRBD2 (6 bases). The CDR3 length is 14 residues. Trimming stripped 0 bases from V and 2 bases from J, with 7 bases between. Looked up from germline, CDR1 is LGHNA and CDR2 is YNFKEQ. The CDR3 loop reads CASSQDLAQETQYF. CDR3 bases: TGTGCCAGCAGCCAAGACCTAGCGCAAGAGACCCAGTACTTC.

In DNA, the CDR3 is TGTGCCAGCAGCCCACTCCTGGGCTCCTATGGCTACACCTTC. Encoded protein: CASSPLLGSYGYTF. This sequence joins TRBV3-1 and TRBJ1-2, with D unresolved. Trimming stripped 4 bases from V and 4 bases from J, with 13 bases between. CDR3 size: 14 residues. In germline, CDR1 is LGHDT, CDR2 YNNKEL (reference sequence). The entire variable domain, with the rest obtained from reference TRBV3-1 and TRBJ1-2, is as follows: DTAVSQTPKYLVTQMGNDKSIKCEQNLGHDTMYWYKQDSKKFLKIMFSYNNKELIINETVPNRFSPKSPDKAHLNLHINSLELGDSAVYFCASSPLLGSYGYTFGSGTRLTVV.

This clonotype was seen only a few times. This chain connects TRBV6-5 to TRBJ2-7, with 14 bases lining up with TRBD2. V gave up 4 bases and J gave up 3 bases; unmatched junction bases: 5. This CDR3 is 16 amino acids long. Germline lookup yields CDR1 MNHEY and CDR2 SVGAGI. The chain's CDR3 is CASSSRTSGRIYEQYF. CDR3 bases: TGTGCCAGCAGTTCCCGGACTAGCGGGAGGATCTACGAGCAGTACTTC.

The CDR3 DNA follows: TGCGCCAGCAGTGGGGAAGGGGGGCTCTCCTACGAGCAGTACTTC. Protein sequence: CASSGEGGLSYEQYF. The chain combines TRBV10-2 with TRBJ2-7; D is possibly TRBD1 or TRBD2 (6 bases each). Trimming cost V 4 bases and J 0 bases, with 13 bases left between them. The CDR3 is made up of 15 amino acids. Germline lookup yields CDR1 WSHSY and CDR2 SAAADI.

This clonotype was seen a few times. DNA of the CDR3: TGCAGTGCTAGAGACGGGAGTGACCCCTACAATGAGCAGTTCTTC. Translating gives CSARDGSDPYNEQFF. V is TRBV20-1 and J is TRBJ2-1, with a tentative D call TRBD2 (6 bases). CDR1 is DFQATT and CDR2 is SNEGSKA in the germline V gene (reference sequence). CDR3 length: 15 residues. The V gene lost 0 bases and the J gene lost 2 bases, with 11 bases spanning the gap.

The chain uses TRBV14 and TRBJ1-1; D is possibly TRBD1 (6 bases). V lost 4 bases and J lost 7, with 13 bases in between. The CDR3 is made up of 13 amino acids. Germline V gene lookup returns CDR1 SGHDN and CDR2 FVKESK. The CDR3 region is CASSPGQGLEAFF. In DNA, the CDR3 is TGTGCCAGCAGCCCGGGACAAGGACTTGAAGCTTTCTTT.

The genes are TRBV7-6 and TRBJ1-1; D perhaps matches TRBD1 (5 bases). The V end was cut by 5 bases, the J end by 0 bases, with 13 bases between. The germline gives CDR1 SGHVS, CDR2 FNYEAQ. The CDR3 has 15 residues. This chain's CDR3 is CASSDTTDMNTEAFF. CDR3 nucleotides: TGTGCCAGCAGCGATACGACAGACATGAACACTGAAGCTTTCTTT.

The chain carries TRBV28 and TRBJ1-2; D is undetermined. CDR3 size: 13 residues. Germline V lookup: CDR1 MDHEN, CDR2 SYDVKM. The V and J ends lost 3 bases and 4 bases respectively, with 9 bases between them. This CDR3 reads CASSFVSTYGYTF. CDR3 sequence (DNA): TGTGCCAGCAGTTTTGTCAGTACCTATGGCTACACCTTC.

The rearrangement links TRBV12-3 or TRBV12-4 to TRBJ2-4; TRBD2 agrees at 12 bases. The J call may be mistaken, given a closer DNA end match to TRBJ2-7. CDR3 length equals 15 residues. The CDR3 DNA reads TGTGCCAGCAGCCCCACTAGCGGGAGGATCGGCGAGCAGTACTTC. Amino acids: CASSPTSGRIGEQYF.

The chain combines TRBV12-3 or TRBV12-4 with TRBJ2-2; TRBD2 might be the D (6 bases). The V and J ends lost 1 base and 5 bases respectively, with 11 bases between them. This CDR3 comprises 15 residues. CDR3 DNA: TGTGCCAGCAGTTTAGGGGGAGGAGGAACCGGGGAGCTGTTTTTT. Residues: CASSLGGGGTGELFF.